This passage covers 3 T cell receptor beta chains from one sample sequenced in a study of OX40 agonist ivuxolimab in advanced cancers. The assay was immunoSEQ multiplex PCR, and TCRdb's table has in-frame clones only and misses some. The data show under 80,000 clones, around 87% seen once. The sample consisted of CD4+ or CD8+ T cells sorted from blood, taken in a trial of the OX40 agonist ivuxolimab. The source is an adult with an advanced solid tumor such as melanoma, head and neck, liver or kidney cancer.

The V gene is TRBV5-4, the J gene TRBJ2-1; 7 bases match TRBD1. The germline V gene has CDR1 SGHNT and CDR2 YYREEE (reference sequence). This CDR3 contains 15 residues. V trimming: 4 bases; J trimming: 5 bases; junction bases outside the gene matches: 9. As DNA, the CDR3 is TGTGCCAGCAGCCTACAACCGGGACAGAACAATGAGCAGTTCTTC. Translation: CASSLQPGQNNEQFF.

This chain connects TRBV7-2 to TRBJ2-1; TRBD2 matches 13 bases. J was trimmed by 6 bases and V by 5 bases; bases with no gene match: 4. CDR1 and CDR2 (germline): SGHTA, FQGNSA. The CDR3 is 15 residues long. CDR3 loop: CASSPRLAGGNEQFF. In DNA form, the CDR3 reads TGTGCCAGCAGCCCCAGACTAGCGGGAGGCAATGAGCAGTTCTTC.

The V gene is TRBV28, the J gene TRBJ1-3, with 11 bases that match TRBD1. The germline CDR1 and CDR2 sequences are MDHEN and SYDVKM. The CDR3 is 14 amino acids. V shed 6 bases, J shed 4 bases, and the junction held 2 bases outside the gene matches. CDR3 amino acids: CASRGQGAGNTIYF. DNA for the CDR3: TGTGCCAGCAGAGGACAGGGGGCCGGAAACACCATATATTTT.